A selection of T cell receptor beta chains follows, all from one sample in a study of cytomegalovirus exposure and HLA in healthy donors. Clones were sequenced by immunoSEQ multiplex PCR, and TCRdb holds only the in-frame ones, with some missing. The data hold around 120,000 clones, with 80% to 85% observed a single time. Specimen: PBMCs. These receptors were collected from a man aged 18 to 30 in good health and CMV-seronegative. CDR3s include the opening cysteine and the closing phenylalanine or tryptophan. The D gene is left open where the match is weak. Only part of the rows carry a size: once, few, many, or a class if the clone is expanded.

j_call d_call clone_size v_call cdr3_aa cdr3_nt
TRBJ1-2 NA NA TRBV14 CASSQGNQGQNSYGYTF TGTGCCAGCAGCCAAGGCAATCAAGGACAGAACTCCTATGGCTACACCTTC
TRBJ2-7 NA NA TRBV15 CATSREDRSYEQYF TGTGCCACCAGCAGAGAAGACAGATCCTACGAGCAGTACTTC
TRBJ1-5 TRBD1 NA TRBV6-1 CASSGDRRPNF TGTGCCAGCAGTGGGGACAGACGGCCCAATTTT
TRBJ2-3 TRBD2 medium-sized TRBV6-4 CASSDSGGATDTQYF TGTGCCAGCAGTGATAGCGGGGGGGCCACAGATACGCAGTATTTT
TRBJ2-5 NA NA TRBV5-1 CASSLTGETQYF TGCGCCAGCAGCTTGACGGGAGAGACCCAGTACTTC
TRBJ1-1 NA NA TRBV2 CASSDRNTEAFF TGTGCCAGCAGTGACAGGAACACTGAAGCTTTCTTT
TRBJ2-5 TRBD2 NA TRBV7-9 CASSHGTSGGIQETQYF TGTGCCAGCAGCCACGGGACTAGCGGGGGGATACAAGAGACCCAGTACTTC
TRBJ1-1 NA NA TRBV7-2 CASSLVFGGAAFF TGTGCCAGCAGCTTAGTTTTCGGCGGGGCCGCTTTCTTT
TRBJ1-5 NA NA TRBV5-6 CASSLDREARPQHF TGTGCCAGCAGCTTGGACAGGGAAGCCCGGCCCCAGCATTTT
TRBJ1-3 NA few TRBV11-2 CASSLSERNTIYF TGTGCCAGCAGCTTAAGCGAGCGAAACACCATATATTTT
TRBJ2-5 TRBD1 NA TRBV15 CATSSPTGAEETQYF TGTGCCACCAGCAGTCCTACAGGGGCGGAGGAGACCCAGTACTTC
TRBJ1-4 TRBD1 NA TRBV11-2 CASSPRTGNNEKLFF TGTGCCAGCAGCCCGCGGACAGGCAACAATGAAAAACTGTTTTTT
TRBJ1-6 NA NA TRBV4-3 CASSQDLGGANSPLHF TGCGCCAGCAGCCAAGATCTCGGGGGGGCTAATTCACCCCTCCACTTT
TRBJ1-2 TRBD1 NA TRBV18 CASSTLGQEGNGYTF TGTGCCAGCTCAACCCTAGGACAGGAGGGTAATGGCTACACCTTC
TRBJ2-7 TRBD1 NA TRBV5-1 CASSVYQGASYEQYF TGCGCCAGCAGCGTTTACCAGGGGGCTAGCTACGAGCAGTACTTC
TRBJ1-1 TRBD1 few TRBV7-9 CASSSRQGYTEAFF TGTGCCAGCAGCTCCAGACAGGGGTACACTGAAGCTTTCTTT
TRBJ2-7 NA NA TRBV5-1 CASSPSGQVYEQYF TGCGCCAGCAGCCCCTCTGGGCAGGTCTACGAGCAGTACTTC
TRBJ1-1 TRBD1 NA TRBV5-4 CASSYEDRGRTEAFF TGTGCCAGCAGCTACGAAGACAGGGGGAGGACTGAAGCTTTCTTT
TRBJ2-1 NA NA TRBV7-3 CASSFRASDEQFF TGTGCCAGCAGCTTCAGGGCATCAGATGAGCAGTTCTTC